Listed below are T cell receptor beta chains from one sample, sequenced in a study of cytomegalovirus exposure and HLA in healthy donors. Profiling relied on immunoSEQ multiplex PCR, and the TCRdb table lists in-frame clones only, not all of them. Among roughly 100,000 clones listed, around 9.1% were seen once. Specimen: PBMCs. Receptors originate from a man aged 35-49 years in good health and CMV-seropositive. Both conserved end residues are part of each CDR3. The order of the fields is clone size, J gene, D gene, V gene, CDR3 DNA, CDR3 protein. The D gene is left open where the match is weak. Only part of the rows carry a size: once, few, many, or a class if the clone is expanded.

>-|TRBJ1-2|-|TRBV4-3
TGCGCCAGCAGCCAACATCGGACAACCCTCCCCTATGGCTACACCTTC
CASSQHRTTLPYGYTF
>few|TRBJ2-7|-|TRBV11-3
TGTGCCAGCAGCTTAGAGGCGGGCTTCCTCGGTGAGCAGTACTTC
CASSLEAGFLGEQYF
>-|TRBJ1-2|-|TRBV6-6
TGTGCCAGCAGCACGGGTCAGTCCTATGGCTACACCTTC
CASSTGQSYGYTF
>-|TRBJ2-2|TRBD1|TRBV5-1
TGCGCCAGCAGTCCGTTTATGGGACAGGGGACCGGGGAGCTGTTTTTT
CASSPFMGQGTGELFF
>-|TRBJ2-5|-|TRBV7-9
TGTGCCAGCAGCCCCTACCAAGAGACCCAGTACTTC
CASSPYQETQYF
>-|TRBJ2-3|-|TRBV18
TGTGCCAGCTCACCACCCGGGGGTTACACAGATACGCAGTATTTT
CASSPPGGYTDTQYF
>-|TRBJ1-1|TRBD1|TRBV6-1
TGTGCCAGCAGTGTGGGGACAGGGAAAACTGAAGCTTTCTTT
CASSVGTGKTEAFF
>few|TRBJ2-7|-|TRBV6-5
TGTGCCAGCAGTTACACTTTAGCGGCTTCCTACGAGCAGTACTTC
CASSYTLAASYEQYF
>-|TRBJ1-3|-|TRBV23-1
TGCGCCAGCAGTCAATTACAGGACGAAGCTGGAAACACCATATATTTT
CASSQLQDEAGNTIYF
>few|TRBJ2-5|TRBD2|TRBV19
TGTGCCAGTAGTCCCGGGGGGGGCCAAGAGACCCAGTACTTC
CASSPGGGQETQYF
>-|TRBJ2-7|TRBD1|TRBV9
TGTGCCAGCAGCGTAGGTGGACAGGGACTCTACGAGCAGTACTTC
CASSVGGQGLYEQYF
>-|TRBJ1-2|-|TRBV5-1
TGCGCCAGCAGCTTTGAAGGGGCTAGTTATGGCTACACCTTC
CASSFEGASYGYTF
>few|TRBJ1-1|TRBD1|TRBV10-2
TGCGCCAGCAGGGACAGGCCCACTGAAGCTTTCTTT
CASRDRPTEAFF
>-|TRBJ2-3|TRBD1|TRBV28
TGTGCCAGCAGTGTACAGGGGGCGTCGACAGATACGCAGTATTTT
CASSVQGASTDTQYF
>-|TRBJ2-7|-|TRBV7-9
TGTGCCAGCAGCACCCGGGGGATGCACGAGCAGTACTTC
CASSTRGMHEQYF
>-|TRBJ2-7|-|TRBV5-4
TGTGCCAGCAGCCCCCGAGCGGCGAGATACGAGCAGTACTTC
CASSPRAARYEQYF
>once|TRBJ1-1|-|TRBV18
TGTGCCAGCTCACCCTGGACTGAGAACACTGAAGCTTTCTTT
CASSPWTENTEAFF
>-|TRBJ2-3|-|TRBV19
TGTGCCAGTAGACAACCTTCGTCAGATACGCAGTATTTT
CASRQPSSDTQYF
>-|TRBJ2-2|-|TRBV29-1
TGCAGCGTTGCCATGGGTTGGACAGCGGCGAACACCGGGGAGCTGTTTTTT
CSVAMGWTAANTGELFF
>-|TRBJ2-7|TRBD2|TRBV6-1
TGTGCCAGCAGCCTTACTAGCGGGAGCCCCTACGAGCAGTACTTC
CASSLTSGSPYEQYF
>few|TRBJ1-1|-|TRBV4-1
TGCGCCAGCAGCCAAGACGTAACGGGGTCATCTGAAGCTTTCTTT
CASSQDVTGSSEAFF
>few|TRBJ2-5|-|TRBV28
TGTGCCAGCGGCCAGGGGGGAGAGACCCAGTACTTC
CASGQGGETQYF
>few|TRBJ1-1|-|TRBV28
TGTGCCAGCACCCAAGGAGGGGACCCTGAAGCTTTCTTT
CASTQGGDPEAFF
>-|TRBJ1-4|-|TRBV7-9
TGTGCCAGCAGCTACACCTCCACTAATGAAAAACTGTTTTTT
CASSYTSTNEKLFF
>few|TRBJ2-7|-|TRBV2
TGTGCCACGTCGCCCGGGACACTAAATTACGAGCAGTACTTC
CATSPGTLNYEQYF
>-|TRBJ2-2|-|TRBV9
TGTGCCAGCAGCGTAGTTACGACAGGAGGTAGTACCGGGGAGCTGTTTTTT
CASSVVTTGGSTGELFF
>many|TRBJ1-1|-|TRBV25-1
TGTGCCAGCAGTGAATATGCGGGAGGTGAGACTGAAGCTTTCTTT
CASSEYAGGETEAFF
>-|TRBJ1-2|-|TRBV2
TGTGCCAGCAGTGAAGGGGCAGGGTGGGATGGCTACACCTTC
CASSEGAGWDGYTF
>-|TRBJ2-5|TRBD1|TRBV6-5
TGTGCCAGCAGTTATTCCGGGACAGGGGGCGCCGAGACCCAGTACTTC
CASSYSGTGGAETQYF
>few|TRBJ2-6|-|TRBV7-9
TGTGCCAGCAGCCCACAGGGTTGGACTGGGGCCAACGTCCTGACTTTC
CASSPQGWTGANVLTF
>few|TRBJ2-6|-|TRBV28
TGTGCCAGCAGTTTAGGAGTGGAGGAACAGAGATACTCTGGGGCCAACGTCCTGACTTTC
CASSLGVEEQRYSGANVLTF
>-|TRBJ2-1|-|TRBV6-4
TGTGCCAGCAGCCGAGACTTGGGCTACAATGAGCAGTTCTTC
CASSRDLGYNEQFF
>-|TRBJ1-1|-|TRBV19
TGTGCCAGTAGTATCAGTCGGCGGGGAAACACTGAAGCTTTCTTT
CASSISRRGNTEAFF
>-|TRBJ1-3|-|TRBV10-3
TGTGCCATCAGTGAGTCCCGGGATCCTGGAAACACCATATATTTT
CAISESRDPGNTIYF
>few|TRBJ2-5|-|TRBV4-2
TGTGCCAGCAGCCAAGACCCGTACCAAGAGACCCAGTACTTC
CASSQDPYQETQYF
>-|TRBJ2-6|-|TRBV7-2
TGTGCCAGCAGCTTATCCAGGGTCGTAGCCAACGTCCTGACTTTC
CASSLSRVVANVLTF
>-|TRBJ2-1|-|TRBV5-1
TGCGCCAGCAGCTTGGTGAGGGTTGAGCAGTTCTTC
CASSLVRVEQFF
>few|TRBJ2-7|-|TRBV29-1
TGCAGCGTTGCTTCGGACTCCTACGAGCAGTACTTC
CSVASDSYEQYF
>-|TRBJ2-3|-|TRBV7-2
TGTGCCAGCAGCTTAGATAGCGGCAGCACAGATACGCAGTATTTT
CASSLDSGSTDTQYF
>-|TRBJ2-3|TRBD2|TRBV7-9
TGTGCCAGCAGCCAAACTAGCGGGAGGGTCACAGATACGCAGTATTTT
CASSQTSGRVTDTQYF
>few|TRBJ2-5|TRBD2|TRBV7-9
TGTGCCAGCAGCTTAGTAGGGGCTAGCGGCAAGACCCAGTACTTC
CASSLVGASGKTQYF
>-|TRBJ1-4|-|TRBV6-5
TGTGCCAGCAGTTACTCACATCTCTTCAGGGAAAAACTGTTTTTT
CASSYSHLFREKLFF
>-|TRBJ2-7|TRBD2|TRBV6-1
TGTGCCAGCAAAACACTAGCGGGAGACGACGAGCAGTACTTC
CASKTLAGDDEQYF
>-|TRBJ2-1|-|TRBV5-1
TGCGCCAGCAGCAATAACAGGGGGGGGGTAAGCTCCTACAATGAGCAGTTCTTC
CASSNNRGGVSSYNEQFF
>few|TRBJ2-3|-|TRBV9
TGTGCCAGCAGCGCCTCAGGGGAAGCAGATACGCAGTATTTT
CASSASGEADTQYF
>-|TRBJ2-3|TRBD1|TRBV29-1
TGCAGCGGTCAGGGGGCGCATCAGTATTTT
CSGQGAHQYF
>-|TRBJ2-2|-|TRBV6-6
TGTGCCAGCAGTTCCTTCAGTTACGGGGAGCTGTTTTTT
CASSSFSYGELFF
>-|TRBJ2-7|TRBD1|TRBV28
TGTGCCAGCAGTTTATGGGGACAGGGGGCCTACGAGCAGTACTTC
CASSLWGQGAYEQYF
>-|TRBJ2-6|-|TRBV9
TGTGCCAGCAGCGTACCAGGGCATGGGGCCAACGTCCTGACTTTC
CASSVPGHGANVLTF
>few|TRBJ2-7|-|TRBV27
TGTGCCAGCAGTTTGGTATTAGTTCAGGGATCCTACGAGCAGTACTTC
CASSLVLVQGSYEQYF
>-|TRBJ2-1|TRBD2|TRBV19
TGTGCCAGTAGTCTCTTCTTACTAGCGGGGGCCAATGAGCAGTTCTTC
CASSLFLLAGANEQFF